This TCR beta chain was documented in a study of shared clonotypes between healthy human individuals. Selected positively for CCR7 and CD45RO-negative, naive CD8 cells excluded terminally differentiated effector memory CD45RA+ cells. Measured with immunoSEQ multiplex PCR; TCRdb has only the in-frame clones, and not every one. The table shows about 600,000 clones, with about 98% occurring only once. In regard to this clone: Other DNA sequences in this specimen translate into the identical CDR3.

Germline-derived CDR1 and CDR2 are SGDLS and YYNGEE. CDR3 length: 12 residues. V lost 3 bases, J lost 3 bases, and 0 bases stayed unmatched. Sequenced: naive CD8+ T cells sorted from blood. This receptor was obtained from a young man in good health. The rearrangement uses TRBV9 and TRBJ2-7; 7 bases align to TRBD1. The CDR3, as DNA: TGTGCCAGCAGCGGGGACAGCTACGAGCAGTACTTC. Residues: CASSGDSYEQYF.